This T cell receptor (beta chain) is from a study of identical twins. A remark on this clonotype: Antigen: not known.

A universal primer site was added by template switching, and unique molecular identifiers were carried by the cDNA. TCRdb re-called the 5' RACE reads through MiXCR, storing one row per CDR3 protein. In the table there are some 1,600,000 distinct CDR3 sequences, around 33% of which are singletons. The study, taken as a whole, reports: Abundant cord blood beta clonotypes carried fewer insertions; memory repertoires showed none. Twins showed weaker excess sharing in their beta out-of-frame sequences.

V was pared by 5 bases and J by 7 bases, with 6 bases of the junction left unmatched. The CDR3 totals 14 residues. Germline CDR1 and CDR2: SNHLY and FYNNEI. Healthy Caucasians provided all donations. The clonotype was recovered from a newborn girl in good health. The chain recombines TRBV2 with TRBJ2-1; TRBD2 agrees at 9 bases. Specimen: cord blood. Here the CDR3 DNA reads TGTGCCAGCAGTCGGGGGACTAGCAGAAATGAGCAGTTCTTC. It is translated as CASSRGTSRNEQFF.